This entry lists 5 T cell receptor beta chains sequenced from one sample in a study of T cells in Graves' hyperthyroidism and ophthalmopathy. RNA transcripts yielded amplified TCR beta CDR3 regions. A first-round RT-PCR of the TCR CDR3 used the HTBI primer set. Via MiXCR, TCRdb re-called the multiplex PCR reads, giving one row per CDR3 protein. The table lists about 210,000 distinct CDR3 sequences, roughly 18% of them singletons. Sequenced material: blood. The source is a man aged 50-60 years with Graves' hyperthyroidism.

This rearrangement joins TRBV7-9 to TRBJ2-4, with 11 bases identical to TRBD2. Germline CDR1 SEHNR, CDR2 FQNEAQ (reference sequence). The V and J ends lost 5 bases and 9 bases, in that order; junction bases with no gene match: 9. This CDR3 has 15 amino acids. The CDR3 region has the DNA TGTGCCAGCAGCCCACCTAGCGGGAGGTTAAGCATTCAGTACTTC. Translated: CASSPPSGRLSIQYF. Full variable domain (remainder filled in from reference TRBV7-9 and TRBJ2-4): DTGVSQNPRHKITKRGQNVTFRCDPISEHNRLYWYRQTLGQGPEFLTYFQNEAQLEKSRLLSDRFSAERPKGSFSTLEIQRTEQGDSAMYLCASSPPSGRLSIQYFGAGTRLSVL.

The rearrangement uses TRBV12-3 or TRBV12-4 and TRBJ2-7; D gene unclear. V was shortened by 5 bases and J by 0 bases, with 11 bases between the two germline ends. The CDR3 covers 14 residues. The CDR3: CASSLGPLSYEQYF. Here the CDR3 DNA reads TGTGCCAGCAGTCTAGGTCCACTCTCCTACGAGCAGTACTTC.

The chain combines TRBV11-2 with TRBJ2-7; D perhaps matches TRBD1 (6 bases). There are 14 residues in the CDR3. Germline V CDR1 and CDR2: SGHAT, FQNNGV. The V and J ends lost 5 bases and 7 bases respectively, with 18 bases between them. The chain's CDR3 is CASSALRGSQEQYF. The CDR3 DNA follows: TGTGCCAGCAGCGCCCTCAGGGGTTCCCAGGAGCAGTACTTC.

In its sample, this clonotype was seen many times. The chain recombines TRBV20-1 with TRBJ2-1; D remains ambiguous. The CDR3 length is 13 residues. The V end was cut by 0 bases, the J end by 4 bases, with 7 bases between. The germline V gene has CDR1 DFQATT and CDR2 SNEGSKA (reference sequence). CDR3 protein: CSARDNYYNEQFF. The DNA for the CDR3 is TGCAGTGCTAGAGATAATTATTACAATGAGCAGTTCTTC.

This clonotype was seen more than once but under ten times. The V gene is TRBV5-1, the J gene TRBJ2-7; 7 nucleotides align to TRBD1. The germline V gene has CDR1 SGHRS and CDR2 YFSETQ. The length of the CDR3 is 14 residues. The J segment lost 4 bases and the V segment lost 0 bases, leaving 4 bases of the junction unmatched. The CDR3 spells CASSLGPGQYEQYF. As DNA, the CDR3 is TGCGCCAGCAGCTTGGGCCCGGGACAGTACGAGCAGTACTTC.